Sequencing of this TCR beta chain was carried out in a study of glioma-infiltrating T cells after dendritic cell vaccination. About the research overall: Dendritic cells derived from monocytes and pulsed with autologous tumor lysate formed the vaccine.

Patients had residual fresh-frozen tumor tissue and more than two years of survival data. Notes on this clone: Its cognate antigen is unknown.

Study-wide findings and caveats: The cohort had few patients with full blood and tumor sets.

The primer mix had 60 V beta and 13 J beta primers. Libraries were prepared by immunoSEQ multiplex PCR; TCRdb keeps only in-frame clonotypes and omits some of them. The sample comprises more than 95,000 clones, about four fifths of which are singletons, and roughly 12% rests with the top ten. Germline V CDR1 and CDR2: MGHRA, YSYEKL. CDR3 length: 13 residues. V was trimmed by 6 bases and J by 4 bases, leaving 11 bases between them. The source material was blood, sampled before dendritic cell vaccination. The chain is built from TRBV4-1 and TRBJ2-3; a weak D match, TRBD1 (6 bases). The clonotype originates from a human donor with glioblastoma. The DNA for the CDR3 is TGCGCCAGCAGTCCAGGGGTATCAGATACGCAGTATTTT. It is translated as CASSPGVSDTQYF.